This passage covers 14 T cell receptor beta chains from one sample sequenced in a study of Ad26.COV2.S vaccination and SARS-CoV-2 variants. Assay: immunoSEQ multiplex PCR; the TCRdb copy retains only in-frame clones and omits some. The repertoire holds some 290,000 clones, with around 81% as singletons. Treatment: roughly 18 received Ad26.COV2.S at low or high dose, single or two shots; roughly 5 received placebo; per-sample allocation not given. Following the first vaccine or placebo injection, samples were taken on day 63. The starting material was peripheral blood, obtained in a trial of Ad26.COV2.S vaccine versus placebo. The receptors here all came from a person between 18 and 60 years old who received the Ad26.COV2.S COVID-19 vaccine or a placebo.

The chain couples TRBV2 to TRBJ2-7, with 9 bases aligning to TRBD1. The CDR3 consists of 15 residues. The V and J ends lost 7 bases and 4 bases, in that order; junction bases with no gene match: 11. Germline lookup yields CDR1 SNHLY and CDR2 FYNNEI. The CDR3 region is CASKPLRDRVYEQYF. The CDR3 nucleotides are TGTGCCAGCAAGCCACTCCGGGACAGGGTTTACGAGCAGTACTTC.

A few counts support this clone. The rearrangement joins TRBV10-2 to TRBJ2-7, with D possibly matching TRBD1 (6 bases). The germline V and J ends were trimmed by 6 bases and 2 bases, with 17 bases remaining between them. Looked up from germline, CDR1 is WSHSY and CDR2 is SAAADI. The CDR3 contains 15 residues. The CDR3 here is CASREQGSIAYEQYF. The CDR3 nucleotides are TGCGCCAGCAGGGAACAGGGTTCAATCGCCTACGAGCAGTACTTC.

The genes are TRBV4-1 and TRBJ2-3; no clear D. The CDR3 spans 15 residues. Between the trimmed V and J ends, which lost 5 bases and 1 base, there was a span of 13 bases. Germline CDR1 and CDR2: MGHRA and YSYEKL. The CDR3 coding sequence is TGCGCCAGCAGCTCGGGTCTTTTTGGCACAGATACGCAGTATTTT. Protein product: CASSSGLFGTDTQYF.

The rearrangement joins TRBV5-4 to TRBJ2-3; D might be TRBD1 (6 bases). The CDR3 runs 14 residues. The germline V gene has CDR1 SGHNT and CDR2 YYREEE (reference sequence). Trimming removed 2 bases from V and 6 bases from J, with 13 bases in between. CDR3 nucleotides: TGTGCCAGCAGCTTACAGGGTGGTGCGGATACGCAGTATTTT. Encoded protein: CASSLQGGADTQYF. Full variable domain (missing parts from reference TRBV5-4 and TRBJ2-3): ETGVTQSPTHLIKTRGQQVTLRCSSQSGHNTVSWYQQALGQGPQFIFQYYREEENGRGNFPPRFSGLQFPNYSSELNVNALELDDSALYLCASSLQGGADTQYFGPGTRLTVL.

The chain links TRBV10-3 to TRBJ2-7; D call uncertain. The CDR3 loop spans 14 amino acids. Germline-derived CDR1 and CDR2 are ENHRY and SYGVKD. V shed 6 bases and J shed 5 bases, with 17 bases lying between them. The CDR3 DNA is TGTGCCATCAGGGGCGCGGATCCGGGCAACGAGCAGTACTTC. The encoded protein is CAIRGADPGNEQYF.

The V call is TRBV10-3, the J call TRBJ1-1, with 7 bases identical to TRBD1. The CDR3 has 13 residues. Germline CDR1 reads ENHRY; CDR2 reads SYGVKD. Unmatched junction bases numbered 4, after V lost 9 bases and J lost 0 bases. As DNA, the CDR3 is TGTGCCATTCTGGGACAGATGAACACTGAAGCTTTCTTT. Translation: CAILGQMNTEAFF.

The chain couples TRBV11-1 to TRBJ2-1; D unresolved. CDR1 is SGHAT and CDR2 is FQDESV in the germline V gene (reference sequence). The CDR3 length is 15 residues. V dropped 2 bases and J dropped 6 bases, with 14 bases sitting between them. Here the CDR3 DNA reads TGTGCCAGCAGCTTACGAACGCCCTGGGGCAATGAGCAGTTCTTC. As protein: CASSLRTPWGNEQFF.

The rearrangement joins TRBV30 to TRBJ2-1, with 7 bases identical to TRBD1. Germline V gene data show CDR1 as GTSNPN and CDR2 as SVGIG (reference sequence). The CDR3 totals 16 residues. V shed 0 bases, J shed 9 bases, and the junction held 14 bases outside the gene matches. For the CDR3, the DNA is TGTGCCTGGAGTGTACTGGGACAGAGAAGTGTTGGTGAGCAGTTCTTC. Translation gives CAWSVLGQRSVGEQFF.

V gene TRBV19 combines with J gene TRBJ2-1; TRBD1 matches at 11 bases. With V trimmed by 3 bases and J by 9 bases, 10 bases remained unmatched. The germline gives CDR1 LNHDA, CDR2 SQIVND (reference sequence). There are 16 residues in the CDR3. The CDR3 sequence is CASSMGGQGARGEQFF. CDR3 nucleotides: TGTGCCAGTAGTATGGGCGGACAGGGGGCGCGGGGTGAGCAGTTCTTC.

The chain has TRBV30 and TRBJ2-7; D perhaps matches TRBD1 (5 bases). The CDR3 covers 12 residues. The V end was cut by 1 base, the J end by 5 bases, with 9 bases between. Germline V gene data show CDR1 as GTSNPN and CDR2 as SVGIG (reference sequence). The CDR3: CAWSAQGDEQYF. The CDR3 DNA sequence: TGTGCCTGGAGTGCCCAAGGGGACGAGCAGTACTTC.

This sequence joins TRBV7-8 and TRBJ2-3; D gene unclear. CDR1 SGHVS and CDR2 FQNEAQ come from the germline V gene. Trimming left V 6 bases short and J 2 bases short, with 21 bases between. The length of the CDR3 is 17 residues. The CDR3: CASSSLGRSMVTDTQYF. The CDR3 DNA reads TGTGCCAGCAGTTCCTTAGGTAGAAGTATGGTCACAGATACGCAGTATTTT.

In this sample, this clone turned up once. The rearrangement joins TRBV5-5 to TRBJ1-2; 8 nucleotides line up with TRBD1. The trim removed 0 bases at V and 3 bases at J, leaving 4 bases unmatched. This CDR3 is 15 amino acids long. Germline assignment: CDR1 SGHKS and CDR2 YYEKEE (reference sequence). The CDR3 reads CASSLAATGDYGYTF. Here the CDR3 DNA reads TGTGCCAGCAGCTTGGCTGCGACAGGGGACTATGGCTACACCTTC.

V is TRBV3-1 (or the pseudogene TRBV3-2) and J is TRBJ1-6; 7 bases line up with TRBD1. J gave up 7 bases and V 1 base, and 4 bases lay outside the gene matches. CDR3 length: 15 amino acids. Germline loops: CDR1 LGHDT, CDR2 YNNKEL (reference sequence). As DNA, the CDR3 is TGTGCCAGCAGCCAAGCAGGACAGGCCAATTCACCCCTCCACTTT. This translates into CASSQAGQANSPLHF.

This chain joins TRBV5-5 and TRBJ2-1; the D gene is possibly TRBD2 (6 bases). CDR1 SGHKS and CDR2 YYEKEE come from the germline V gene (reference sequence). Between the trimmed V and J ends, which lost 0 bases and 0 bases, there was a span of 10 bases. The CDR3 contains 16 residues. CDR3 residues: CASSLVAGLSYNEQFF. The CDR3 nucleotides are TGTGCCAGCAGCTTGGTGGCGGGGCTCTCCTACAATGAGCAGTTCTTC.